The source of this TCR beta chain is a study of Tregs in tolerant kidney transplant recipients. The V and J ends lost 6 bases and 4 bases respectively, with 9 bases between them. The germline V gene encodes CDR1 LNHDA and CDR2 SQIVND (reference sequence). This CDR3 spans 13 amino acids. With regard to this clone: Its target is unknown.

Recipients received nonmyeloablative bone marrow transplants from related graft donors, with transient mixed chimerism. Unstimulated regulatory T cells (CD4+CD25+CD127-), CD4+CD25- non-regulatory cells, CD4 and CD8 cells were FACS-sorted from thawed PBMCs. Study-wide findings and caveats: Findings come from small patient numbers and require larger validation.

The method was immunoSEQ multiplex PCR; TCRdb's version includes in-frame clones alone and lacks a portion of them. Among about 21,000 clones listed, approximately 81% were seen once. This receptor was obtained from a human patient who received a combined kidney and bone marrow transplant. A share of the T cells may be of graft donor origin. The specimen was CD8+ T cells from blood (PBMCs), collected 6 months after the transplant. The chain joins TRBV19 to TRBJ2-2; D unresolved. In DNA form, the CDR3 reads TGTGCCAGTAGCTTTGAGGTCACCGGGGAGCTGTTTTTT. As protein: CASSFEVTGELFF.